This T cell receptor (beta chain) is drawn from a study of control samples from healthy donors and cancer patients. Method: immunoSEQ multiplex PCR; TCRdb's copy keeps in-frame clones and lacks some. The data contain about 170,000 clones, about 90% of them seen just once; the ten biggest clones take up about 12%. Germline CDR1 LGHNA, CDR2 YSLEER. V shed 0 bases and J shed 0 bases, with 15 bases lying between them. The CDR3 has 17 amino acids. This TCR was recovered from a man younger than 40 in good health. This sequence joins TRBV4-3 and TRBJ2-7, with D tentatively TRBD1 or TRBD2 (5 bases each). The sample taken for sequencing was blood. CDR3 sequence: CASSQDWSGARSYEQYF. In DNA form, the CDR3 reads TGCGCCAGCAGCCAAGATTGGTCCGGGGCACGCTCCTACGAGCAGTACTTC.